The rows below give T cell receptor beta chains drawn from one sample of a study of CD8+ T cells in alopecia areata. Clones were read by immunoSEQ multiplex PCR, and TCRdb kept only the in-frame ones, dropping some. This table holds about 200,000 clones, under 75% found once. Specimen: CD4+ T cells sorted from blood, collected at week 4, from a patient treated with tofacitinib. The source is a human donor with alopecia areata. Both conserved end residues are trimmed from each CDR3. The D gene is left open where the match is weak.

cdr3_aa | v_call | d_call | j_call
ASSSSSRDSQGYT | TRBV13 | TRBD1 | TRBJ1-2
ASSKVRGDQPQH | TRBV21-1 | . | TRBJ1-5
ASSLATAPGDGYT | TRBV5-1 | . | TRBJ1-2
AWSLDRQETQY | TRBV30 | . | TRBJ2-5
ASSQLATEAF | TRBV4-3 | . | TRBJ1-1
SVVGVSTEAF | TRBV29-1 | . | TRBJ1-1
ASSELGPDGNEQF | TRBV25-1 | . | TRBJ2-1
AWSETGVPAYGYT | TRBV30 | . | TRBJ1-2
SALTGANYGYT | TRBV29-1 | TRBD1 | TRBJ1-2
AWSPGQPRTDTQY | TRBV30 | TRBD1 | TRBJ2-3
ASTRQGNTYGYT | TRBV7-2 | TRBD1 | TRBJ1-2
ASSQDPVSYEQY | TRBV4-3 | . | .
SVDRGVNTEAF | TRBV29-1 | . | TRBJ1-1
ASSLRGLPTDTQY | TRBV5-1 | . | TRBJ2-3
ASGLADPRAGELF | TRBV12-5 | . | TRBJ2-2
TISGQGNTGELF | TRBV29-1 | TRBD1 | TRBJ2-2
AWRGLEGSPLH | TRBV30 | . | TRBJ1-6
ASRLGQESDTQY | TRBV5-1 | TRBD1 | TRBJ2-3
ASAQPVDRPGDYEQY | TRBV5-1 | . | TRBJ2-7
ASSQLDRVGNSPLH | TRBV4-3 | TRBD1 | TRBJ1-6
ASSGRTSGADTQY | TRBV2 | TRBD2 | TRBJ2-3
ASSGRGSGANVLT | TRBV7-2 | . | TRBJ2-6
ASSLDEETQY | TRBV11-2 | . | TRBJ2-5
ASSDSGNQETQY | TRBV6-1 | . | TRBJ2-5
ASSIHRGNQPQH | TRBV19 | . | TRBJ1-5
ASSLDRGLLRIYNSPLH | TRBV11-2 | . | TRBJ1-6
ASSLMLAGREQY | TRBV5-1 | TRBD2 | TRBJ2-7
ASSFGNEQF | TRBV5-7 | . | TRBJ2-1
AWSPFGADTQY | TRBV30 | . | TRBJ2-3
AWATGRTEAF | TRBV30 | . | TRBJ1-1
SAYRKAEAF | TRBV20-1 | . | TRBJ1-1
ASSSDGSNQPQH | TRBV9 | . | TRBJ1-5
SVEVGGNTEAF | TRBV29-1 | . | TRBJ1-1